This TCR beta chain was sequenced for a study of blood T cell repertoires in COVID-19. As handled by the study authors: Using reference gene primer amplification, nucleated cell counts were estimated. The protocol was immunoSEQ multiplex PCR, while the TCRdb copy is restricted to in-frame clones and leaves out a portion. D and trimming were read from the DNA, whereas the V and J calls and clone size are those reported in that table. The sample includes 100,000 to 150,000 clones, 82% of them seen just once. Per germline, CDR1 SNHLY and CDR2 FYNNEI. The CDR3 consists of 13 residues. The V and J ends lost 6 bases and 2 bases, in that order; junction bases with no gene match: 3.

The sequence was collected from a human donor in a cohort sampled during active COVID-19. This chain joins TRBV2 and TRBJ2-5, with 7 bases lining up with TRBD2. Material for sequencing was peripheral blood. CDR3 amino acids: CASRMGLQETQYF. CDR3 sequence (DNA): TGTGCCAGCAGGATGGGACTACAAGAGACCCAGTACTTC.